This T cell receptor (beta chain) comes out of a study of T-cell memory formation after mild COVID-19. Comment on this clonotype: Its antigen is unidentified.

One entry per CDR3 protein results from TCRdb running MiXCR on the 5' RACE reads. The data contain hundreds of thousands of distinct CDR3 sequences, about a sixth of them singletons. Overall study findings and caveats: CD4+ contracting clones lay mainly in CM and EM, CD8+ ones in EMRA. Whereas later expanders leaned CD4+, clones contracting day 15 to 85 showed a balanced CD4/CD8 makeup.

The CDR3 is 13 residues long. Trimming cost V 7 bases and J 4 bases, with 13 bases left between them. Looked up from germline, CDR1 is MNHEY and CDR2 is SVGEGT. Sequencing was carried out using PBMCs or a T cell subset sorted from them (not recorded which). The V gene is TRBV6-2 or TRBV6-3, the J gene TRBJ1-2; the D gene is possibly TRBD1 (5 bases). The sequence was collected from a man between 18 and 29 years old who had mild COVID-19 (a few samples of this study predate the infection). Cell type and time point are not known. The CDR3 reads CASKITGSYGYTF. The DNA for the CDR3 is TGTGCCAGCAAGATAACAGGATCCTATGGCTACACCTTC.